One and the same sample provided the 19 T cell receptor beta chains below, sequenced in a study of blood T cell repertoires in COVID-19. Clones were read by immunoSEQ multiplex PCR, and TCRdb kept only the in-frame ones, dropping some. The sample lists some 160,000 clones, 84% occurring once. The specimen was peripheral blood. All receptors come from a man between 65 and 79 years old with active or convalescent COVID-19.

The V gene is TRBV14, the J gene TRBJ2-7, with a weak D call TRBD1 (5 bases). The CDR3 sequence is 16 residues long. V was clipped by 4 bases and J by 3 bases, with 19 bases between them. The germline gives CDR1 SGHDN, CDR2 FVKESK. The CDR3 protein is CASSPSPDTDLYEQYF. CDR3 coding DNA: TGTGCCAGCAGCCCAAGTCCGGACACGGATCTCTACGAGCAGTACTTC.

The V call is TRBV18, the J call TRBJ1-3; tentative D call: TRBD1 (5 bases). CDR1 KGHSH and CDR2 LQKENI come from the germline V gene. Trimming pared 8 bases from V and 1 base from J, leaving 12 bases between. The CDR3 totals 14 residues. The CDR3 protein is CASRQGSSGNTIYF. The CDR3 nucleotides are TGTGCCAGCCGCCAGGGTTCGTCTGGAAACACCATATATTTT.

This clone was detected a few times. The V gene is TRBV6-2 or TRBV6-3, the J gene TRBJ1-1, with 12 bases identical to TRBD1. The CDR3 sequence is 18 residues long. V was clipped by 2 bases and J by 3 bases; unmatched bases: 10. Germline assignment: CDR1 MNHEY and CDR2 SVGEGT. For the CDR3, the DNA is TGTGCCAGCAGTTACCGCCGCCGGGACAGGGGGCCTTACACTGAAGCTTTCTTT. This codes for CASSYRRRDRGPYTEAFF.

The chain is built from TRBV7-2 and TRBJ1-3; D is unclear. Germline V lookup: CDR1 SGHTA, CDR2 FQGNSA. This CDR3 region has 15 residues. The ends were cut back, 4 bases at V and 4 bases at J, with 14 bases in the middle. The DNA for the CDR3 is TGTGCCAGCAGCTCCCCCAGTTCCAAAGGAAACACCATATATTTT. Residues: CASSSPSSKGNTIYF.

The V and J genes are TRBV19 and TRBJ1-1, with D uncertain. The CDR3 has 13 residues. The germline gives CDR1 LNHDA, CDR2 SQIVND (reference sequence). V gave up 5 bases and J gave up 4 bases, with 11 bases separating them. The chain's CDR3 is CASSLYRSTEAFF. The DNA for the CDR3 is TGTGCCAGTAGTCTGTACCGGAGCACTGAAGCTTTCTTT.

V usage is TRBV19 and J usage is TRBJ1-1; 7 bases map to TRBD1. The CDR3 runs to 15 residues. V gave up 5 bases and J gave up 3 bases; unmatched junction bases: 9. CDR1 and CDR2 from the germline V gene are LNHDA and SQIVND (reference sequence). The CDR3: CASSWDSAGDTEAFF. The CDR3 coding sequence is TGTGCCAGTAGTTGGGACAGCGCTGGGGACACTGAAGCTTTCTTT.

The chain carries TRBV19 and TRBJ2-6; D may be TRBD2 (7 bases). Trimming took off 7 bases at V and 4 bases at J, with 14 bases between the two ends. CDR3 size: 15 residues. Germline lookup yields CDR1 LNHDA and CDR2 SQIVND (reference sequence). The CDR3 here is CASTPRGAGANVLTF. CDR3 nucleotide sequence: TGTGCCAGTACCCCCCGGGGGGCAGGGGCCAACGTCCTGACTTTC.

Written as DNA, the CDR3 is TGTGCCAGCACCCCCCTCTTCCCGGGAGGGGAGCAGTACTTC. Its protein product is CASTPLFPGGEQYF. This chain links TRBV28 with TRBJ2-7, with 8 nucleotides matching TRBD2. This CDR3 spans 14 amino acids. V was pared by 7 bases and J by 7 bases, with 12 bases of the junction left unmatched. CDR1 is MDHEN and CDR2 is SYDVKM in the germline V gene.

V usage is TRBV5-1 and J usage is TRBJ1-1, with 8 nucleotides matching TRBD1. V dropped 4 bases and J dropped 2; count of bases not matched to a gene: 4. The CDR3 sequence is 14 residues long. Looked up from germline, CDR1 is SGHRS and CDR2 is YFSETQ. CDR3 region: CASSRTGINTEAFF. The CDR3 DNA is TGCGCCAGCAGCCGGACAGGGATCAACACTGAAGCTTTCTTT.

This clone was found once. The V gene is TRBV5-1, the J gene TRBJ2-2, with TRBD1 matching over 7 bases. The germline V gene encodes CDR1 SGHRS and CDR2 YFSETQ. CDR3 size: 15 residues. J gave up 4 bases and V 6 bases, and 9 bases lay outside the gene matches. The CDR3 reads CASKGALRGTGELFF. In DNA form, the CDR3 reads TGCGCCAGCAAGGGGGCCCTACGCGGCACCGGGGAGCTGTTTTTT.

DNA for the CDR3: TGCGCCAGCAGCCATCGCGCCGGGACAGGGTCCTACGAGCAGTACTTC. It encodes CASSHRAGTGSYEQYF. The rearrangement joins TRBV4-3 to TRBJ2-7; 9 bases map to TRBD1. Germline CDR1 LGHNA, CDR2 YSLEER. CDR3 size: 16 residues. V shed 3 bases and J 1 base; nucleotides not matched to a gene: 7.

V and J are TRBV19 and TRBJ2-1; 12 nucleotides match TRBD2. V dropped 0 bases and J dropped 7; count of bases not matched to a gene: 7. Germline values: CDR1 LNHDA, CDR2 SQIVND (reference sequence). The CDR3 sequence is 17 residues long. In nucleotides, the CDR3 is TGTGCCAGTAGTATAGAAGGACTAGCGGGGCCAGGAAATGAGCAGTTCTTC. Protein sequence: CASSIEGLAGPGNEQFF.

V gene TRBV7-2 combines with J gene TRBJ1-1; 7 nucleotides line up with TRBD1. Unmatched junction bases numbered 8, after V lost 4 bases and J lost 9 bases. The CDR3 covers 13 residues. CDR1 and CDR2 from the germline V gene are SGHTA and FQGNSA. Here the CDR3 DNA reads TGTGCCAGCAGCTCCCCGTGGGGACAGAAAGCTTTCTTT. Protein: CASSSPWGQKAFF.

The chain links TRBV28 to TRBJ1-1; D is unresolved. The CDR3 has 13 residues. V lost 3 bases and J 5 bases, leaving 10 bases between the germline ends. From germline, CDR1 is MDHEN and CDR2 SYDVKM. The CDR3 DNA reads as TGTGCCAGCAGTTTTCAAGGGAGGACTGAAGCTTTCTTT. Amino acids: CASSFQGRTEAFF.

This clone was seen only once. The V gene is TRBV5-1, the J gene TRBJ2-1, with D perhaps matching TRBD1 (6 bases). Germline-derived CDR1 and CDR2 are SGHRS and YFSETQ. V was clipped by 4 bases and J by 0 bases, with 17 bases between them. This CDR3 is built from 17 residues. The CDR3 region is CASSLNMDRSSYNEQFF. In nucleotides, the CDR3 is TGCGCCAGCAGCCTAAACATGGACAGAAGCTCCTACAATGAGCAGTTCTTC.

This chain connects TRBV2 to TRBJ2-5; D gene unclear. Germline CDR1 reads SNHLY; CDR2 reads FYNNEI. The CDR3 is made up of 14 amino acids. The ends were cut back, 5 bases at V and 2 bases at J, with 12 bases in the middle. The CDR3 DNA follows: TGTGCCAGCAGTCATGTGGTCGGGCAAGAGACCCAGTACTTC. This sequence encodes CASSHVVGQETQYF. The whole variable domain, filled in from reference TRBV2 and TRBJ2-5, reads EPEVTQTPSHQVTQMGQEVILRCVPISNHLYFYWYRQILGQKVEFLVSFYNNEISEKSEIFDDQFSVERPDGSNFTLKIRSTKLEDSAMYFCASSHVVGQETQYFGPGTRLLVL.

The V and J genes are TRBV28 and TRBJ2-5; D may be TRBD2 (7 bases). The germline gives CDR1 MDHEN, CDR2 SYDVKM. The CDR3 runs to 16 residues. The ends were cut back, 5 bases at V and 1 base at J, with 17 bases in the middle. The CDR3 sequence is CASSPRGALIQETQYF. The CDR3 nucleotides are TGTGCCAGCAGTCCTCGGGGGGCCTTAATCCAAGAGACCCAGTACTTC.

The rearrangement uses TRBV15 and TRBJ1-1; no firm D call. Germline-derived CDR1 and CDR2 are LNHNV and YYDKDF (reference sequence). V was trimmed by 0 bases and J by 6 bases, leaving 14 bases between them. The CDR3 extends over 15 amino acids. CDR3 in amino acids: CATSRDVDEGSEAFF. CDR3 nucleotides: TGTGCCACCAGCAGAGATGTAGATGAGGGTTCTGAAGCTTTCTTT.

V usage is TRBV7-3 and J usage is TRBJ2-2, with a weak D call TRBD2 (6 bases). V lost 8 bases and J lost 4, with 14 bases in between. The CDR3 has 14 residues. From germline, CDR1 is SGHTA and CDR2 FQGTGA. DNA for the CDR3: TGTGCCAGCCGCGGGGTGTCGGGCACCGGGGAGCTGTTTTTT. As protein: CASRGVSGTGELFF.